This T cell receptor beta chain was sequenced during a study of beta chain features in type 1 diabetes. On the study more broadly: Patients looked much like healthy donors when it came to age, gender and cell yields. Under 110,000,000 sorted cells were examined across all samples.

CDR3 size: 15 residues. Per germline, CDR1 SGHNT and CDR2 YYREEE (reference sequence). Trimming pared 0 bases from V and 5 bases from J, leaving 13 bases between. Investigators reverse transcribed all isolated RNA, so they sequenced expressed TCRB transcripts. The table came from immunoSEQ multiplex PCR; TCRdb's copy has only in-frame clones and leaves some out. The table includes about 360,000 clones, approximately 12% detected once. Notes on the study in general: Sequencing from cDNA could over-represent high-TCR-expressing cells.

Sorting of CD4+ naive, central memory, regulatory and stem cell-like memory cells was performed via CD45RO/CCR7/CD25/CD127/CD95/CD27. This clone was recorded a few times. Its antigen is not known. The source of this sequence is a man in his late teens or twenties in good health. The chain recombines TRBV5-4 with TRBJ2-3; D might be TRBD2 (5 bases). Sequencing was performed on naive CD4+ T cells from blood. CDR3 protein: CASSLDSGSGDTQYF. The CDR3 bases are TGTGCCAGCAGCTTGGACAGCGGCTCGGGAGATACGCAGTATTTT.